This TCR beta chain was documented in a study of blood T cells in healthy people across ages. For the study at large: Template switching picked up about one barcoded beta molecule for each two T cells.

A few counts support this clonotype. Sample-barcoded 5' priming and a J-beta primer mix drove a second PCR of about 6 to 12 cycles. TCRdb reprocessed the 5' RACE reads via MiXCR and lists one record per CDR3 protein. The data show roughly 1,100,000 distinct CDR3 sequences, around 27% seen once. The sample was also linked to a second study, of T cells of mothers and their children. That study adds: Donation came from three healthy Caucasian mothers together with their six children.

This TCR derives from a girl aged 2-10 years in good health. The sample consisted of blood.

The DNA of the CDR3 is TGTGCCAGCACTGAGGACAGGGTATTAACAGATACGCAGTATTTT. It translates to CASTEDRVLTDTQYF. J is TRBJ2-3 and V is TRBV28; 8 positions agree with TRBD1. Germline V gene sequence: CDR1 MDHEN, CDR2 SYDVKM. With 7 bases clipped from V and 3 bases from J, the junction kept 9 bases outside the gene matches. The CDR3 length is 15 residues.